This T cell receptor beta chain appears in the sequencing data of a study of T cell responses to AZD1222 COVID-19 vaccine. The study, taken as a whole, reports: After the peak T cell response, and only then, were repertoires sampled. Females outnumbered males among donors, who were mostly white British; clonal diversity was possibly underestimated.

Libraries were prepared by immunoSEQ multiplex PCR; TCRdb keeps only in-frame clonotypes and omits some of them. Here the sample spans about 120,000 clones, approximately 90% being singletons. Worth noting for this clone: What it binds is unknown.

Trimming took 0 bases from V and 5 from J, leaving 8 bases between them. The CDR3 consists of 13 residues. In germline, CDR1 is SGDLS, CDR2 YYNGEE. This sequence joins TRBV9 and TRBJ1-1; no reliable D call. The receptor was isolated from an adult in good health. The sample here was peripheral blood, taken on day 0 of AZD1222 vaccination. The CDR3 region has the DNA TGTGCCAGCAGCGTAGCAAAGGGTACTGAAGCTTTCTTT. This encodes CASSVAKGTEAFF.